This T cell receptor beta chain was recorded in a study of cytomegalovirus exposure and HLA in healthy donors. Whole-study context: An early data release held 79 million or so unique TCRs from HLA-typed donors. Study-level results: A missense DCLRE1C variant was associated with V- and J-gene trimming of TCR beta chains in a later analysis, and an independent cohort replicated the association. There were a few CMV-associated chains whose specificity for CMV antigens was confirmed in vitro.

This CDR3 contains 16 residues. After removal of 0 bases from V and 5 bases from J, the junction contained 8 bases not matched to a gene. CDR1 is GTSNPN and CDR2 is SVGIG in the germline V gene (reference sequence). Remarks on this clone: Antigen unknown.

The PCR ran on 60 Vbeta and 13 Jbeta primers. The protocol was immunoSEQ multiplex PCR, while the TCRdb copy is restricted to in-frame clones and leaves out a portion. In all, the sample yields about 60,000 clones. Sequences were obtained from PBMCs. The gene calls are TRBV30 and TRBJ2-1, with 9 bases matching TRBD2. The receptor's source is a woman aged 18-30 years in good health and CMV-seronegative. The CDR3 sequence: CAWSVRGRDSDNEQFF. CDR3 coding DNA: TGTGCCTGGAGTGTACGCGGGAGGGATTCCGACAATGAGCAGTTCTTC.